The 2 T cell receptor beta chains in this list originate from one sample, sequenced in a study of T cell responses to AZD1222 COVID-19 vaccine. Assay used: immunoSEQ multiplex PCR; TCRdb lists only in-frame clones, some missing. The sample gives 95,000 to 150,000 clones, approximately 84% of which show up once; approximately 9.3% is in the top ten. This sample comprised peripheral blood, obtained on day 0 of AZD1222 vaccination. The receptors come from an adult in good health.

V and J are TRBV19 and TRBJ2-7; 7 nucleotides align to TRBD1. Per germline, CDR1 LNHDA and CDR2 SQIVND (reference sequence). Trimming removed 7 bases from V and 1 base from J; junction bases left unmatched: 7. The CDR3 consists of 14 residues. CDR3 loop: CASNPGQESYEQYF. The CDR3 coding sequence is TGTGCCAGTAATCCAGGACAGGAATCCTACGAGCAGTACTTC.

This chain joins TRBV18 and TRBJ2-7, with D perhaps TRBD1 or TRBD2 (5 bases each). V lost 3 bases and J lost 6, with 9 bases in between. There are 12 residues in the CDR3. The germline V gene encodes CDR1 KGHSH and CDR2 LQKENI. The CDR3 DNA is TGTGCCAGCTCACCCACAGGAGGCGAGCAGTACTTC. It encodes CASSPTGGEQYF.